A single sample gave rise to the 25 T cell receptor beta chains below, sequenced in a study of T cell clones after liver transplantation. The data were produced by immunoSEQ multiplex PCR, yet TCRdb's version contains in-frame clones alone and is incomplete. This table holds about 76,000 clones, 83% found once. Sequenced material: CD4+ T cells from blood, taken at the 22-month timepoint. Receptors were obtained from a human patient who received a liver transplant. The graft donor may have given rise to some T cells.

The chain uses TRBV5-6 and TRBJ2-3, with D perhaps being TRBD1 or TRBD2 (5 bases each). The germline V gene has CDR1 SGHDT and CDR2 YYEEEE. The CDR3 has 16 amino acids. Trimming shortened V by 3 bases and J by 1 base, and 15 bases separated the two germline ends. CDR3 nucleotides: TGTGCCAGCAGCTCCTTTGGGACCCCAGGCACAGATACGCAGTATTTT. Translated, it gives CASSSFGTPGTDTQYF.

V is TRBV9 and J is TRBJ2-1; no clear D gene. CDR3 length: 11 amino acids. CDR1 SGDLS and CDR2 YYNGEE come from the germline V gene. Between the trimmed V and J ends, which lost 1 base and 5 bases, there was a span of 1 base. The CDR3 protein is CASSVNNEQFF. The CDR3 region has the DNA TGTGCCAGCAGCGTAAACAATGAGCAGTTCTTC.

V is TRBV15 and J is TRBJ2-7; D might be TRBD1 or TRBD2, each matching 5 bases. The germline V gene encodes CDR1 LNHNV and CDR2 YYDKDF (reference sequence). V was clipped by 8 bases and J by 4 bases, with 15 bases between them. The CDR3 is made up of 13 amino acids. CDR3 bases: TGTGCCACCCCCCCCGGGGCCGGATACGAGCAGTACTTC. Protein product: CATPPGAGYEQYF.

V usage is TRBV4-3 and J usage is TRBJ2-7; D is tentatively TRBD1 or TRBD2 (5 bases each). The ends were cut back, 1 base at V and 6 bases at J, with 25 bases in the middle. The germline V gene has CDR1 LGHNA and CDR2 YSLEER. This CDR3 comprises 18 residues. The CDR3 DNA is TGCGCCAGCAGCCAAGGGGCCGGGGTGCAGGGAGTCTCTGGCGAGCAGTACTTC. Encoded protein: CASSQGAGVQGVSGEQYF.

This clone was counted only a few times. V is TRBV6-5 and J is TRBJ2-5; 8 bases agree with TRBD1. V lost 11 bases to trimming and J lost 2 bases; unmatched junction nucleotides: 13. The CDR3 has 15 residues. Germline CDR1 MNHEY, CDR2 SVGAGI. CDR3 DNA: TGTGCCGTAGGAGGCTTGGGACAGGTACAAGAGACCCAGTACTTC. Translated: CAVGGLGQVQETQYF.

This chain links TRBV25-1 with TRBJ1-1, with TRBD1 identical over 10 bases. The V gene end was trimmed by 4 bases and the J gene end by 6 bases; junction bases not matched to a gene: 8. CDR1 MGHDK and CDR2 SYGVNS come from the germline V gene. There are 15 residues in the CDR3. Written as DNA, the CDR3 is TGTGCCAGCAGTGCCCGACAGGGGGCTCTCGCTGAAGCTTTCTTT. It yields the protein CASSARQGALAEAFF.

CDR3 sequence (DNA): TGCGCCAGCAGCTCCTTGCTAGCGGGAGCAGATACGCAGTATTTT. Translated: CASSSLLAGADTQYF. The rearrangement uses TRBV5-1 and TRBJ2-3; 10 bases are shared with TRBD2. CDR3 length: 15 residues. From germline, CDR1 is SGHRS and CDR2 YFSETQ. The V gene end was trimmed by 3 bases and the J gene end by 4 bases; junction bases not matched to a gene: 5.

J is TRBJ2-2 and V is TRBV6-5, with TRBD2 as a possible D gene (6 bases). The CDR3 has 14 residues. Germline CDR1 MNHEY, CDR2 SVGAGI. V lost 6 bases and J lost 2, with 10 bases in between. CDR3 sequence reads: CASSRDFNTGELFF. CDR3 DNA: TGTGCCAGCAGCCGGGACTTCAACACCGGGGAGCTGTTTTTT.

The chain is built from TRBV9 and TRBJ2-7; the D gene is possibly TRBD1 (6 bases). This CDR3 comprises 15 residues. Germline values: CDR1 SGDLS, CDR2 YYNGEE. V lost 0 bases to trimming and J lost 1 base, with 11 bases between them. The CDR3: CASSVGGQLSYEQYF. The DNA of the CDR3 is TGTGCCAGCAGCGTAGGTGGACAGCTTTCCTACGAGCAGTACTTC.

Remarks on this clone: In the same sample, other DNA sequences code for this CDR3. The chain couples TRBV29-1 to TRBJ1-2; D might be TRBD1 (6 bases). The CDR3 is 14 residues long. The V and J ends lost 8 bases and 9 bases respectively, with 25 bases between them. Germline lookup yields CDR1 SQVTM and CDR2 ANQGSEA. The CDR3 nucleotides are TGCAGCATACCGGGAGGGGGGGGTCTGTTGAGCTACACCTTC. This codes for CSIPGGGGLLSYTF.

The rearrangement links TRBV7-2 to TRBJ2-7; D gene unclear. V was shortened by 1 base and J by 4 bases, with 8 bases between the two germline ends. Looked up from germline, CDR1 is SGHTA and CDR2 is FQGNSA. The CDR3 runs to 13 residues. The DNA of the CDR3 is TGTGCCAGCAGCTTAGGGATCGAATACGAGCAGTACTTC. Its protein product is CASSLGIEYEQYF.

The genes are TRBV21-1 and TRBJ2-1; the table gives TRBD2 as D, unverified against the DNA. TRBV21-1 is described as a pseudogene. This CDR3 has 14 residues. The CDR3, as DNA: TGTGCCAGCAGGCCGGGGAAGCGGGACAATGAGCAGTTCTTC. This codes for CASRPGKRDNEQFF.

In DNA, the CDR3 is TGTGCCAGCAGCCAAGGGTCTAGCGGGGGATACACAGATACGCAGTATTTT. Translating gives CASSQGSSGGYTDTQYF. The chain joins TRBV4-2 to TRBJ2-3; 10 bases align to TRBD2. Germline CDR1 is LGHNA and CDR2 is YNFKEQ. The CDR3 totals 17 residues. V lost 1 base, J lost 2 bases, and 6 bases stayed unmatched.

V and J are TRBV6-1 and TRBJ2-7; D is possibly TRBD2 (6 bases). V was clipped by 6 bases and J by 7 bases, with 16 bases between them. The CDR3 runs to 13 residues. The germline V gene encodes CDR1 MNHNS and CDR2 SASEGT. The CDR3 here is CASRFGLPQEQYF. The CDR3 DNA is TGTGCCAGCAGATTCGGACTACCACAAGAGCAGTACTTC.

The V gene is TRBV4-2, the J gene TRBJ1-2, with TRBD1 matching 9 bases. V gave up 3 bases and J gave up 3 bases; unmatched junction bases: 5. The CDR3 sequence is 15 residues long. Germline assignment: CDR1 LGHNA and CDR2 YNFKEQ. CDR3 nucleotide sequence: TGTGCCAGCAGCCAGGGGGACAGGGACCACTATGGCTACACCTTC. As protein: CASSQGDRDHYGYTF.

For the CDR3, the DNA is TGCGCCAGCAGCTTGGGACAAGCGGCCAGGGGAGAAGGCTACACCTTC. Translating gives CASSLGQAARGEGYTF. This rearrangement joins TRBV5-1 to TRBJ1-2, with D possibly TRBD1 on 6 matching bases. Between the trimmed V and J ends, which lost 0 bases and 8 bases, there was a span of 20 bases. CDR3 length: 16 residues. Germline V gene sequence: CDR1 SGHRS, CDR2 YFSETQ.

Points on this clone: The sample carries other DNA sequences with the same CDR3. The CDR3 DNA reads as TGTGCCAGCAGTTTTAGAGGGGGCGAAGGCTACACCTTC. This codes for CASSFRGGEGYTF. The rearrangement links TRBV27 to TRBJ1-2, with TRBD1 matching 7 bases. The CDR3 sequence is 13 residues long. The trim removed 3 bases at V and 8 bases at J, leaving 6 bases unmatched. Germline CDR1 reads MNHEY; CDR2 reads SMNVEV (reference sequence).

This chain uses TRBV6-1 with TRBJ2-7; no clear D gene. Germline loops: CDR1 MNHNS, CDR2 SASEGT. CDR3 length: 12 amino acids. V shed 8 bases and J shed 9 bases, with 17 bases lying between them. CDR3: CASSNIEGRQYF. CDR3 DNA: TGTGCCAGCTCAAACATCGAAGGGCGGCAGTACTTC.

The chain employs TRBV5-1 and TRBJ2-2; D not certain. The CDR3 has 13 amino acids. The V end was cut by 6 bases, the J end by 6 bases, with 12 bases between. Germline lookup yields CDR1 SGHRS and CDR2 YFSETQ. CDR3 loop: CASIDGSAGELFF. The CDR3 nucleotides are TGCGCCAGCATCGATGGCAGTGCCGGGGAGCTGTTTTTT. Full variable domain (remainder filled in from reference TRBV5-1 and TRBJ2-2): KAGVTQTPRYLIKTRGQQVTLSCSPISGHRSVSWYQQTPGQGLQFLFEYFSETQRNKGNFPGRFSGRQFSNSRSEMNVSTLELGDSALYLCASIDGSAGELFFGEGSRLTVL.

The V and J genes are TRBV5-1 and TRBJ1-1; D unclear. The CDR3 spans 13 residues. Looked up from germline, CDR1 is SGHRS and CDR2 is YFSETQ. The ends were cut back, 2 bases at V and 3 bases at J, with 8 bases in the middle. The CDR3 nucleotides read TGCGCCAGCAGCTTTTTCGGGGACACTGAAGCTTTCTTT. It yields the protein CASSFFGDTEAFF.

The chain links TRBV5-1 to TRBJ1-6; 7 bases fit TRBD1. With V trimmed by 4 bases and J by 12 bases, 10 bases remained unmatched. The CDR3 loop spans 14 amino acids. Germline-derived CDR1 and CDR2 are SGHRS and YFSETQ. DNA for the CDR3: TGCGCCAGCAGCGCCGGGACAGCGGACCTACCCCTCCACTTT. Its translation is CASSAGTADLPLHF.

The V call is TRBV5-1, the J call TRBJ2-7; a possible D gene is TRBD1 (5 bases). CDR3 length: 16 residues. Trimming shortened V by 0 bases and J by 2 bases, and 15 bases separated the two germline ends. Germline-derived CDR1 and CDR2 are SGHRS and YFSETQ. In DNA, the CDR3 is TGCGCCAGCAGCTTGGCCCAGGCAGGGATAGCCTACGAGCAGTACTTC. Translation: CASSLAQAGIAYEQYF. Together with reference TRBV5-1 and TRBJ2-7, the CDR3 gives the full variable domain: KAGVTQTPRYLIKTRGQQVTLSCSPISGHRSVSWYQQTPGQGLQFLFEYFSETQRNKGNFPGRFSGRQFSNSRSEMNVSTLELGDSALYLCASSLAQAGIAYEQYFGPGTRLTVT.

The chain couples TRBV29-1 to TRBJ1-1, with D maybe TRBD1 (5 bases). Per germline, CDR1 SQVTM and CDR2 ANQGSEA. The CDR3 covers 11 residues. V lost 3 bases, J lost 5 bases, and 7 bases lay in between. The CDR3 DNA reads TGCAGCGTTGATGGGGGAACTGAAGCTTTCTTT. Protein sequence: CSVDGGTEAFF.

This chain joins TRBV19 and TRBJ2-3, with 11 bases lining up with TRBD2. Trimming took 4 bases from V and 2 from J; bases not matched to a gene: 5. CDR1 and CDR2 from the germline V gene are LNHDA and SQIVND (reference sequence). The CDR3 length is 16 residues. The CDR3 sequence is CASSSGTSGDTDTQYF. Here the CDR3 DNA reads TGTGCCAGTAGTAGCGGGACTAGCGGAGACACAGATACGCAGTATTTT.

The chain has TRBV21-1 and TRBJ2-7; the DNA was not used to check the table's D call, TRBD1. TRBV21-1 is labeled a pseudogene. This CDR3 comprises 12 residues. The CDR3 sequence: CASSKRGHEQYF. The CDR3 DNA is TGTGCCAGCAGCAAAAGGGGGCACGAGCAGTACTTC.